This TCR beta chain was profiled in a study of radiotherapy plus CTLA-4 blockade in lung cancer. The V end lost 5 bases, the J end lost 0 bases, and 10 bases lay between the germline ends. The CDR3 has 14 amino acids. CDR1 is LNHDA and CDR2 is SQIVND in the germline V gene (reference sequence). Overall study findings and caveats: With interferon-beta, early dynamics of blood T cell clones were reported to best predict response.

Data came from immunoSEQ multiplex PCR; TCRdb stores just in-frame clones and leaves some out. Here the sample spans about 97,000 clones, under 85% being singletons. With regard to this clone: What it binds is unknown.

The chain recombines TRBV19 with TRBJ1-2; D is perhaps TRBD1 (6 bases). This clonotype was obtained from a human donor with non-small cell lung cancer who had a partial response to radiotherapy plus ipilimumab. Some clones in this sample may be carry-over from other donors' samples. The sample here was peripheral blood, taken from a patient treated with radiotherapy plus ipilimumab. Written as DNA, the CDR3 is TGTGCCAGTAGTCCAGGGGTGACTAACTATGGCTACACCTTC. As protein: CASSPGVTNYGYTF.